This T cell receptor (beta chain) was identified during a study of T cell changes during pregnancy in multiple sclerosis. Only in-frame clones appear in the TCRdb table, and some are missing; sequencing was by immunoSEQ multiplex PCR. The sample lists 70,000 to 80,000 clones, approximately 90% occurring once. The V gene lost 4 bases and the J gene lost 1 base, with 17 bases spanning the gap. CDR3 length equals 16 residues. Germline CDR1 SGHRS, CDR2 YFSETQ. Source: CD4+ T cells from peripheral blood mononuclear cells, taken before pregnancy. The source is a female donor with multiple sclerosis, enrolled in a pregnancy study. The chain joins TRBV5-1 to TRBJ1-1; possibly TRBD1 for D (5 bases). CDR3 sequence (DNA): TGCGCCAGCAGCCAAGGACGGACAAACCCGAACACTGAAGCTTTCTTT. Translating it yields CASSQGRTNPNTEAFF.